One and the same sample provided the 2 T cell receptor beta chains below, sequenced in a study of blood T cell repertoires in COVID-19. Sequenced by immunoSEQ multiplex PCR; TCRdb stores in-frame clones only, minus some. The table lists more than 200,000 clones, roughly 91% of them singletons, with roughly 4% in the top ten. Material: PBMCs or T cells enriched from blood (not recorded which). Source of these receptors: a woman in her 30s with acute COVID-19.

V usage is TRBV14 and J usage is TRBJ1-2; D possibly corresponds to TRBD1 (5 bases). The CDR3 loop spans 15 amino acids. The germline V gene has CDR1 SGHDN and CDR2 FVKESK. V shed 0 bases and J shed 4 bases, with 12 bases lying between them. CDR3 nucleotide sequence: TGTGCCAGCAGCCAAGACAGGGCCATCGGCTATGGCTACACCTTC. The encoded protein is CASSQDRAIGYGYTF.

This clone was seen only a few times. This rearrangement joins TRBV6-1 to TRBJ1-1; D not certain. Germline CDR1 is MNHNS and CDR2 is SASEGT. V dropped 4 bases and J dropped 0 bases, with 15 bases sitting between them. CDR3 length: 16 amino acids. The chain's CDR3 is CASSVPPGGLNTEAFF. DNA of the CDR3: TGTGCCAGCAGTGTCCCCCCGGGAGGCCTGAACACTGAAGCTTTCTTT.